This record concerns one T cell receptor (beta chain) sequence. This CDR3 region has 13 residues. Trimming took 7 bases from V and 2 from J; bases not matched to a gene: 3. The germline V gene has CDR1 MDHEN and CDR2 SYDVKM. These data come from a study of shared T cell receptors in the human thymus. TCRdb keeps only in-frame clones here, not all; method: immunoSEQ multiplex PCR. Of about 380,000 clones in the sample, over 90% were seen once. This chain joins TRBV28 and TRBJ2-7, with 9 positions matching TRBD1. Sequenced material: thymocytes. The receptor's source is a human donor. In DNA, the CDR3 is TGTGCCAGCACCCGGACAGGGGCCTACGAGCAGTACTTC. Translating it yields CASTRTGAYEQYF.